Below are 25 T cell receptor beta chains sequenced from a single sample in a study of blood T cell repertoires in COVID-19 (dated by TCRdb to about 2020). The library was obtained by the immunoSEQ multiplex PCR assay. TCRdb re-hosts the immuneACCESS table, in-frame sequences only. Its copies lack some clones; in the studies checked, an unresolved V gene accounts for under half of them, and the cause for the rest is not known. In all, the sample holds 350,000 to 450,000 clones, and more than 75% of those were seen once. Clones ranked in the top ten supply about 2.9% of the sample. Sequenced: peripheral blood. All receptors come from a human donor in a cohort sampled during active COVID-19.

CDR3 bases: TGCGCCAGCAGCCTTCGGGAGGGGGCCTACGAGCAGTACTTC. This encodes CASSLREGAYEQYF. V usage is TRBV5-1 and J usage is TRBJ2-7; the match to TRBD2 covers 8 bases. This CDR3 has 14 amino acids. V was pared by 4 bases and J by 2 bases, with 5 bases of the junction left unmatched. The germline V gene has CDR1 SGHRS and CDR2 YFSETQ.

The chain links TRBV28 to TRBJ2-7, with D maybe TRBD2 (5 bases). Trimming pared 1 base from V and 3 bases from J, leaving 7 bases between. CDR3 size: 13 residues. Per the germline V gene, CDR1 is MDHEN and CDR2 is SYDVKM. CDR3 region: CASSLLRDYEQYF. The DNA for the CDR3 is TGTGCCAGCAGTTTATTACGGGACTACGAGCAGTACTTC.

This CDR3 reads CASSPSGSYEQYF. CDR3 in DNA: TGTGCCAGCAGCCCTAGCGGGAGTTACGAGCAGTACTTC. The genes are TRBV12-3 or TRBV12-4 and TRBJ2-7; 10 bases agree with TRBD2. Trimming at V came to 6 bases and at J to 4 bases, leaving 3 bases not matched to a gene. CDR3 length: 13 residues.

The chain uses TRBV5-1 and TRBJ2-7; 7 bases match TRBD1. Germline V gene sequence: CDR1 SGHRS, CDR2 YFSETQ. The CDR3 sequence is 15 residues long. The V segment lost 2 bases and the J segment 0 bases; nucleotides outside the gene matches: 5. The CDR3 region is CASSFRTGFSYEQYF. CDR3 in DNA: TGCGCCAGCAGCTTCCGGACAGGTTTCTCCTACGAGCAGTACTTC.

The V and J genes are TRBV7-9 and TRBJ2-1, with 7 nucleotides matching TRBD2. Germline loops: CDR1 SEHNR, CDR2 FQNEAQ (reference sequence). CDR3 length: 14 amino acids. Losses at the gene ends were 5 bases for V and 2 bases for J; bases not matched to a gene: 3. This chain's CDR3 is CASSIGTTYNEQFF. The CDR3, as DNA: TGTGCCAGCAGCATCGGGACTACCTACAATGAGCAGTTCTTC.

J is TRBJ1-6 and V is TRBV3-1 (or the pseudogene TRBV3-2); no clear D. CDR1 and CDR2 (germline): LGHDT, YNNKEL (reference sequence). The CDR3 has 13 amino acids. The V and J ends lost 0 bases and 9 bases respectively, with 6 bases between them. CDR3 sequence: CASSQDLVSPLHF. In nucleotides, the CDR3 is TGTGCCAGCAGCCAAGACCTCGTTTCACCCCTCCACTTT.

CDR3 coding DNA: TGTGCCAGCAGCTTTGACAGGAGCACAGATACGCAGTATTTT. It is translated as CASSFDRSTDTQYF. This chain links TRBV11-2 with TRBJ2-3, with a tentative D call TRBD1 (6 bases). The CDR3 has 14 amino acids. CDR1 is SGHAT and CDR2 is FQNNGV in the germline V gene. The V and J ends lost 3 bases and 0 bases respectively, with 7 bases between them.

This rearrangement joins TRBV3-1 (or the pseudogene TRBV3-2) to TRBJ1-1, with 9 bases that match TRBD1. With 4 bases clipped from V and 5 bases from J, the junction kept 5 bases outside the gene matches. The CDR3 length is 14 residues. Germline V CDR1 and CDR2: LGHDT, YNNKEL (reference sequence). The CDR3 sequence: CASSPGTGTTEAFF. As DNA, the CDR3 is TGTGCCAGCAGCCCCGGGACAGGGACGACTGAAGCTTTCTTT.

The chain joins TRBV2 to TRBJ2-5; D not certain. The germline V gene has CDR1 SNHLY and CDR2 FYNNEI. The CDR3 runs 13 residues. Trimming stripped 1 base from V and 5 bases from J, with 8 bases between. The CDR3 nucleotides are TGTGCCAGCAGTGAAGAGGAGTTTGAGACCCAGTACTTC. Translating gives CASSEEEFETQYF. Using reference TRBV2 and TRBJ2-5 for the parts outside the CDR3, the full variable domain is EPEVTQTPSHQVTQMGQEVILRCVPISNHLYFYWYRQILGQKVEFLVSFYNNEISEKSEIFDDQFSVERPDGSNFTLKIRSTKLEDSAMYFCASSEEEFETQYFGPGTRLLVL.

The J gene is TRBJ1-3, the V gene TRBV6-5; 7 bases agree with TRBD1. Germline lookup yields CDR1 MNHEY and CDR2 SVGAGI. The V gene end was trimmed by 6 bases and the J gene end by 2 bases; junction bases not matched to a gene: 7. CDR3 length equals 15 residues. CDR3 protein: CASRDTGAAGNTIYF. For the CDR3, the DNA is TGTGCCAGCAGGGATACAGGGGCGGCTGGAAACACCATATATTTT.

The V gene is TRBV30, the J gene TRBJ2-3, with D unresolved. Looked up from germline, CDR1 is GTSNPN and CDR2 is SVGIG (reference sequence). The CDR3 has 12 residues. Deletions cut 4 bases from V and 1 base from J, with 6 bases between. The CDR3: CAWNIGTDTQYF. The DNA for the CDR3 is TGTGCCTGGAATATAGGCACAGATACGCAGTATTTT.

This chain uses TRBV25-1 with TRBJ2-7; D is unresolved. Germline CDR1 MGHDK, CDR2 SYGVNS. This CDR3 contains 15 residues. Trimming took off 7 bases at V and 1 base at J, with 17 bases between the two ends. For the CDR3, the DNA is TGTGCCAGCAATTCCCCGCAGCGTGGATCCTACGAGCAGTACTTC. It yields the protein CASNSPQRGSYEQYF.

This clone was observed once. V gene TRBV5-1 combines with J gene TRBJ2-5; 11 nucleotides line up with TRBD2. Germline assignment: CDR1 SGHRS and CDR2 YFSETQ. Germline trimming cut 4 bases from V and 5 bases from J; bases unmatched to any gene: 10. The CDR3 runs to 16 residues. CDR3 loop: CASSLSSGGRVETQYF. The CDR3 nucleotides are TGCGCCAGCAGCCTGTCTAGCGGGGGGCGGGTGGAGACCCAGTACTTC. Full variable domain (rest looked up from reference TRBV5-1 and TRBJ2-5): KAGVTQTPRYLIKTRGQQVTLSCSPISGHRSVSWYQQTPGQGLQFLFEYFSETQRNKGNFPGRFSGRQFSNSRSEMNVSTLELGDSALYLCASSLSSGGRVETQYFGPGTRLLVL.

The chain carries TRBV11-3 and TRBJ2-3, with a possible D match to TRBD2 (6 bases). This CDR3 has 14 amino acids. The germline V and J ends were trimmed by 4 bases and 2 bases, with 10 bases remaining between them. From germline, CDR1 is SGHNT and CDR2 YENEEA. CDR3 amino acids: CASSSGGSTDTQYF. The CDR3 coding sequence is TGTGCCAGCAGCTCCGGGGGATCCACAGATACGCAGTATTTT.

As concerns this clone: Other DNA sequences in this specimen translate into the identical CDR3. The chain employs TRBV5-1 and TRBJ1-1, with 10 bases identical to TRBD1. Germline loops: CDR1 SGHRS, CDR2 YFSETQ. The V gene end was trimmed by 0 bases and the J gene end by 1 base; junction bases not matched to a gene: 0. The CDR3 is 15 residues long. CDR3 bases: TGCGCCAGCAGCTTGGGACAGGGGGCGAACACTGAAGCTTTCTTT. It yields the protein CASSLGQGANTEAFF.

This clone was found a few times. CDR3 bases: TGTGCCAGTAGTATTACGGGGACAGGGAGTCGTGAGCAGTTCTTC. Residues: CASSITGTGSREQFF. The chain carries TRBV19 and TRBJ2-1; 9 bases map to TRBD1. The CDR3 spans 15 residues. Losses at the gene ends were 3 bases for V and 9 bases for J; bases not matched to a gene: 9. CDR1 LNHDA and CDR2 SQIVND come from the germline V gene (reference sequence). The full variable domain, rest sourced from reference TRBV19 and TRBJ2-1, is DGGITQSPKYLFRKEGQNVTLSCEQNLNHDAMYWYRQDPGQGLRLIYYSQIVNDFQKGDIAEGYSVSREKKESFPLTVTSAQKNPTAFYLCASSITGTGSREQFFGPGTRLTVL.

J is TRBJ2-1 and V is TRBV10-3; no clear D gene. This CDR3 is 15 amino acids long. In germline, CDR1 is ENHRY, CDR2 SYGVKD. V gave up 0 bases and J gave up 2 bases, with 8 bases separating them. The CDR3 sequence is CAISESQEPYNEQFF. DNA of the CDR3: TGTGCCATCAGTGAGTCCCAGGAACCCTACAATGAGCAGTTCTTC.

The V and J genes are TRBV27 and TRBJ1-3, with D perhaps TRBD1 (6 bases). The ends were cut back, 8 bases at V and 0 bases at J, with 11 bases in the middle. Germline V gene sequence: CDR1 MNHEY, CDR2 SMNVEV (reference sequence). The CDR3 extends over 14 amino acids. The CDR3 protein is CASSRGYSGNTIYF. Here the CDR3 DNA reads TGTGCCAGCTCCAGGGGTTACTCTGGAAACACCATATATTTT.

The chain links TRBV7-9 to TRBJ2-2; possible D gene TRBD1, 7 bases. V was clipped by 3 bases and J by 1 base, with 9 bases between them. CDR3 length: 15 residues. The germline CDR1 and CDR2 sequences are SEHNR and FQNEAQ (reference sequence). The CDR3 DNA reads TGTGCCAGCAGCTTCCAGGGGGGGAACACCGGGGAGCTGTTTTTT. It encodes CASSFQGGNTGELFF.

CDR3 loop: CASSLMGLAGGGDEQFF. CDR3 in DNA: TGTGCCAGCAGCCTTATGGGACTAGCGGGGGGAGGGGACGAGCAGTTCTTC. This chain joins TRBV7-2 and TRBJ2-1; 15 bases match TRBD2. The V segment lost 5 bases and the J segment 10 bases; nucleotides outside the gene matches: 12. The germline V gene encodes CDR1 SGHTA and CDR2 FQGNSA. The CDR3 has 17 amino acids.

V and J are TRBV6-5 and TRBJ2-1; D is perhaps TRBD2 (6 bases). The CDR3 is 14 amino acids. Germline assignment: CDR1 MNHEY and CDR2 SVGAGI. Trimming pared 5 bases from V and 8 bases from J, leaving 16 bases between. Here the CDR3 DNA reads TGTGCCAGCAGTAACGCCCGGGACTTCCATGAGCAGTTCTTC. Translating gives CASSNARDFHEQFF.

The V gene is TRBV25-1, the J gene TRBJ2-7; 10 bases line up with TRBD2. The V and J ends lost 4 bases and 4 bases, in that order; junction bases with no gene match: 1. The germline V gene has CDR1 MGHDK and CDR2 SYGVNS. The CDR3 contains 13 residues. The CDR3 loop reads CASSVAGGYEQYF. CDR3 nucleotide sequence: TGTGCCAGCAGTGTAGCGGGAGGTTACGAGCAGTACTTC.

This chain links TRBV19 with TRBJ2-1, with D unresolved. V was clipped by 4 bases and J by 4 bases, with 5 bases between them. The CDR3 spans 12 residues. The germline V gene has CDR1 LNHDA and CDR2 SQIVND (reference sequence). The CDR3 DNA reads as TGTGCCAGTAGTAGCGTTTACAATGAGCAGTTCTTC. Translated, it gives CASSSVYNEQFF.

This clone was seen once. V is TRBV4-2 and J is TRBJ2-1, with TRBD2 as a possible D gene (6 bases). This CDR3 is 15 amino acids long. The germline V and J ends were trimmed by 4 bases and 8 bases, with 18 bases remaining between them. In germline, CDR1 is LGHNA, CDR2 YNFKEQ. Here the CDR3 DNA reads TGTGCCAGCAGCCCTGGGTCGGGAGTATCTGATGAGCAGTTCTTC. It is translated as CASSPGSGVSDEQFF.

Notes on this clone: Because the CDR3's place on the DNA is in doubt, the DNA is left out and the CDR3 is given as listed by TCRdb. The chain carries TRBV21-1 and TRBJ1-6; the DNA was not compared with TRBD1, the D call given in the table. TRBV21-1 is recorded as a pseudogene. 17 amino acids form the CDR3, both terminal residues included. This CDR3 is CASSKVGRGSYNSPLHF.